The next 23 T cell receptor beta chains were all read from a single sample in a study of T and B cells in COVID-19 patients. TRB rearrangements were amplified by multiplex PCR with BIOMED2 TRB-A/B primers. TCRdb processed the multiplex PCR reads anew with MiXCR; each CDR3 protein has one entry. The sample shows about 12,000 distinct CDR3 sequences, 30% of them seen only once. Each TRB amplification used roughly 220-550 ng of genomic DNA from blood. Sequencing input: blood. The receptor source for this set is a human donor who had recovered from COVID-19.

V and J are TRBV6-5 and TRBJ2-5; 10 bases agree with TRBD2. This CDR3 contains 16 residues. The junction had 2 bases not matched to a gene; V was cut back by 0 bases and J by 1 base. CDR1 is MNHEY and CDR2 is SVGAGI in the germline V gene. The CDR3 here is CASSYSWTSGQETQYF. CDR3 in DNA: TGTGCCAGCAGTTACTCTTGGACTAGCGGCCAAGAGACCCAGTACTTC.

This clonotype is classed as medium-sized (0.01 to 0.1%). The chain carries TRBV19 and TRBJ1-4; D is undetermined. This CDR3 is built from 12 residues. V was pared by 2 bases and J by 7 bases, with 5 bases between. Per the germline V gene, CDR1 is LNHDA and CDR2 is SQIVND (reference sequence). Here the CDR3 DNA reads TGTGCCAGTAGTATAATTCGTGAAAAACTGTTTTTT. Encoded protein: CASSIIREKLFF. Combining the CDR3 with reference TRBV19 and TRBJ1-4 gives the whole variable domain DGGITQSPKYLFRKEGQNVTLSCEQNLNHDAMYWYRQDPGQGLRLIYYSQIVNDFQKGDIAEGYSVSREKKESFPLTVTSAQKNPTAFYLCASSIIREKLFFGSGTQLSVL.

This clonotype is medium-sized (0.01 to 0.1%) within its sample. The CDR3 loop reads CAWSPRVSPLHF. Here the CDR3 DNA reads TGTGCCTGGAGTCCCCGAGTTTCACCCCTCCACTTT. The chain joins TRBV30 to TRBJ1-6; no reliable D call. V lost 2 bases and J 9 bases, leaving 8 bases between the germline ends. The CDR3 extends over 12 amino acids. Germline V gene sequence: CDR1 GTSNPN, CDR2 SVGIG (reference sequence).

V gene TRBV7-9 combines with J gene TRBJ1-3; D not certain. The CDR3 is 10 amino acids. Per the germline V gene, CDR1 is SEHNR and CDR2 is FQNEAQ (reference sequence). V shed 9 bases and J shed 3 bases, with 3 bases lying between them. The CDR3 loop reads CASSGNTIYF. In nucleotides, the CDR3 is TGTGCCAGTAGTGGAAACACCATATATTTT.

Sample share makes this clonotype large. The genes are TRBV29-1 and TRBJ2-1; no clear D gene. The CDR3 has 15 amino acids. Germline lookup yields CDR1 SQVTM and CDR2 ANQGSEA. The V gene lost 0 bases and the J gene lost 6 bases, with 15 bases spanning the gap. The CDR3 nucleotides are TGCAGCGTTGAAGATCTTGGCCAGAGTCTCAATGAGCAGTTCTTC. Translation gives CSVEDLGQSLNEQFF.

The rearrangement joins TRBV5-1 to TRBJ2-1; 9 nucleotides agree with TRBD2. The V gene end was trimmed by 4 bases and the J gene end by 5 bases; junction bases not matched to a gene: 13. This CDR3 region has 17 residues. The germline V gene encodes CDR1 SGHRS and CDR2 YFSETQ. In DNA, the CDR3 is TGCGCCAGCAGCCGCCGTGCAGGACTAGCGAGGGACAATGAGCAGTTCTTC. Protein: CASSRRAGLARDNEQFF.

This clonotype was observed at least ten times. The chain couples TRBV27 to TRBJ1-2, with 8 bases that match TRBD1. Germline lookup yields CDR1 MNHEY and CDR2 SMNVEV (reference sequence). There are 13 residues in the CDR3. The J segment lost 5 bases and the V segment lost 3 bases, leaving 2 bases of the junction unmatched. CDR3 residues: CASSLTGVYGYTF. The CDR3 DNA follows: TGTGCCAGCAGTTTGACAGGGGTGTATGGCTACACCTTC.

This chain links TRBV5-4 with TRBJ2-7, with D possibly being TRBD2 (6 bases). This CDR3 has 14 residues. The V gene lost 5 bases and the J gene lost 6 bases, with 18 bases spanning the gap. The V gene's germline CDR1 is SGHNT and CDR2 YYREEE (reference sequence). CDR3 region: CASSPGTPGREQYF. The CDR3 nucleotides are TGTGCCAGCAGTCCCGGGACTCCGGGCCGCGAGCAGTACTTC.

The V call is TRBV20-1, the J call TRBJ2-7; 9 bases agree with TRBD2. This CDR3 spans 14 amino acids. Germline V gene data show CDR1 as DFQATT and CDR2 as SNEGSKA (reference sequence). V lost 6 bases to trimming and J lost 6 bases; unmatched junction nucleotides: 12. The CDR3 region has the DNA TGCAGTGCCCTATGGCTAGCGGGACCCCGCGAGCAGTACTTC. Its protein is CSALWLAGPREQYF.

V and J are TRBV12-3 or TRBV12-4 and TRBJ2-1, with 10 positions matching TRBD2. V dropped 4 bases and J dropped 8; count of bases not matched to a gene: 5. The CDR3 runs to 14 residues. CDR3 in DNA: TGTGCCAGCAGTTCGGGACTAGCGCGGCATGAGCAGTTCTTC. It specifies CASSSGLARHEQFF.

By share, this clonotype ranks as medium-sized. This rearrangement joins TRBV27 to TRBJ2-7, with 12 bases matching TRBD2. This CDR3 has 13 residues. CDR1 and CDR2 from the germline V gene are MNHEY and SMNVEV (reference sequence). Germline trimming cut 8 bases from V and 6 bases from J; bases unmatched to any gene: 5. The CDR3 DNA follows: TGTGCCAGCCGGACTAGCGGGATGGTCGAGCAGTACTTC. Its protein is CASRTSGMVEQYF.

This clonotype was found a few times. This chain joins TRBV27 and TRBJ1-1; possible D gene TRBD1, 5 bases. The CDR3 is made up of 13 amino acids. Looked up from germline, CDR1 is MNHEY and CDR2 is SMNVEV (reference sequence). Trimming pared 0 bases from V and 4 bases from J, leaving 6 bases between. The CDR3 is CASSLSGTTEAFF. The CDR3 DNA reads TGTGCCAGCAGTTTATCAGGGACCACTGAAGCTTTCTTT.

The chain links TRBV24-1 to TRBJ2-5; D ambiguous. The ends were cut back, 3 bases at V and 2 bases at J, with 9 bases in the middle. CDR1 and CDR2 from the germline V gene are KGHDR and SFDVKD. The CDR3 length is 14 residues. CDR3 region: CATSDPWAQETQYF. The CDR3 DNA is TGTGCCACCAGTGATCCCTGGGCACAAGAGACCCAGTACTTC.

There are a few counts of this clonotype. CDR3 region: CASSLSGSLQPQHF. Written as DNA, the CDR3 is TGTGCCAGCAGTTTATCTGGGTCCCTTCAGCCCCAGCATTTT. The chain combines TRBV27 with TRBJ1-5, with D unresolved. V lost 0 bases and J lost 6, with 9 bases in between. The CDR3 sequence is 14 residues long. Germline V gives CDR1 MNHEY, CDR2 SMNVEV (reference sequence).

The rearrangement uses TRBV6-1 and TRBJ1-1; D is perhaps TRBD1 (5 bases). From germline, CDR1 is MNHNS and CDR2 SASEGT. The CDR3 is 12 residues long. Trimming removed 5 bases from V and 11 bases from J, with 15 bases in between. The CDR3 is CASSHWGVEAFF. In DNA form, the CDR3 reads TGTGCCAGCAGTCATTGGGGCGTGGAGGCTTTCTTT.

This chain joins TRBV11-3 and TRBJ1-2; 10 bases line up with TRBD1. In germline, CDR1 is SGHNT, CDR2 YENEEA. Trimming cost V 4 bases and J 4 bases; bases outside gene matches: 12. The CDR3 consists of 17 residues. In nucleotides, the CDR3 is TGTGCCAGCAGCTCCCGGGACAGGGGAGGTGTTAGCTATGGCTACACCTTC. Translating it yields CASSSRDRGGVSYGYTF. Combining the CDR3 with reference TRBV11-3 and TRBJ1-2 gives the whole variable domain EAGVVQSPRYKIIEKKQPVAFWCNPISGHNTLYWYLQNLGQGPELLIRYENEEAVDDSQLPKDRFSAERLKGVDSTLKIQPAELGDSAVYLCASSSRDRGGVSYGYTFGSGTRLTVV.

V is TRBV27 and J is TRBJ1-5, with TRBD1 matching 7 bases. With 8 bases clipped from V and 1 base from J, the junction kept 8 bases outside the gene matches. The CDR3 runs 15 residues. The germline CDR1 and CDR2 sequences are MNHEY and SMNVEV (reference sequence). The CDR3 spells CASGLGTASNQPQHF. CDR3 DNA: TGTGCCAGCGGACTCGGGACAGCCAGCAATCAGCCCCAGCATTTT.

This clonotype was recorded a few times. V gene TRBV5-6 combines with J gene TRBJ2-7; possibly TRBD1 for D (5 bases). V lost 0 bases, J lost 3 bases, and 10 bases lay in between. This CDR3 spans 14 amino acids. Looked up from germline, CDR1 is SGHDT and CDR2 is YYEEEE. CDR3 in amino acids: CASSLGLGDYEQYF. The DNA for the CDR3 is TGTGCCAGCAGCTTGGGGTTAGGGGACTACGAGCAGTACTTC.

The chain employs TRBV7-9 and TRBJ1-2; a possible D gene is TRBD1 (5 bases). The CDR3 has 14 residues. V was pared by 8 bases and J by 5 bases, with 18 bases between. Germline V gene sequence: CDR1 SEHNR, CDR2 FQNEAQ (reference sequence). The CDR3 protein is CASVPPDSSYGYTF. In nucleotides, the CDR3 is TGTGCCAGCGTACCTCCCGACAGTTCTTATGGCTACACCTTC.

This clonotype turned up a few times. The chain links TRBV5-4 to TRBJ1-6, with D possibly TRBD1 on 6 matching bases. Trimming removed 0 bases at V and 6 bases at J, with 10 bases between. This CDR3 spans 15 amino acids. Germline V gene sequence: CDR1 SGHNT, CDR2 YYREEE (reference sequence). CDR3 nucleotide sequence: TGTGCCAGCAGCTTGGGCGGCAGGGGTAATTCACCCCTCCACTTT. This gives the protein CASSLGGRGNSPLHF.

The sample holds many counts of this clonotype. The CDR3 bases are TGTGCCAGCAGCTTGACCAGCGGGAGCCCCGGGGAGCTGTTTTTT. Residues: CASSLTSGSPGELFF. The genes are TRBV5-5 and TRBJ2-2; 8 bases line up with TRBD2. Germline trimming cut 1 base from V and 6 bases from J; bases unmatched to any gene: 5. The germline V gene encodes CDR1 SGHKS and CDR2 YYEKEE (reference sequence). The CDR3 is 15 amino acids.

The CDR3 DNA follows: TGCGCCAGCAGCTTGGGCAGTATTTATGAGCAGTTCTTC. Its translation: CASSLGSIYEQFF. V gene TRBV5-1 combines with J gene TRBJ2-1, with unresolved D. Looked up from germline, CDR1 is SGHRS and CDR2 is YFSETQ. Deletions cut 0 bases from V and 8 bases from J, with 9 bases between. CDR3 length: 13 residues.

This clonotype showed up just a few times. The chain is built from TRBV11-2 and TRBJ2-3; 16 bases fit TRBD2. The CDR3 length is 18 residues. V shed 5 bases and J 4 bases; nucleotides not matched to a gene: 9. Germline V gene lookup returns CDR1 SGHAT and CDR2 FQNNGV. This CDR3 is CASSPGTSGRASADTQYF. The CDR3 nucleotides read TGTGCCAGCAGCCCAGGGACTAGCGGGAGGGCCAGTGCAGATACGCAGTATTTT.